The T cell receptor (beta chain) under discussion was sequenced for a study of Ad26.COV2.S vaccination and SARS-CoV-2 variants. The study's findings and limits: Breadth measured for non-spike TCRs was similar across vaccine and placebo recipients. Substantial post-vaccination breadth of spike-specific CD8+ and CD4+ T cell responses was reported.

The CDR3 extends over 15 amino acids. The J segment lost 10 bases and the V segment lost 4 bases, leaving 7 bases of the junction unmatched. Germline CDR1 reads KGHSH; CDR2 reads LQKENI. As for this clone: Its antigen remains unknown.

Sequencing used immunoSEQ multiplex PCR; TCRdb keeps in-frame clones, though not all of them. This sample has under 550,000 clones, with 80% to 95% found just once. The treatment is: around 19 received Ad26.COV2.S at low or high dose, single or two shots; about five received placebo; per-sample allocation not given. Day 63 after the first injection of vaccine or placebo was the sampling time. This chain uses TRBV18 with TRBJ2-1, with 13 bases identical to TRBD2. The source was peripheral blood, collected in a trial of Ad26.COV2.S vaccine versus placebo. This clonotype was obtained from a person between 18 and 59 years old who received the Ad26.COV2.S COVID-19 vaccine or a placebo. The CDR3 here is CASSLRTSGSREQFF. CDR3 nucleotides: TGTGCCAGCTCACTCCGGACTAGCGGGAGTAGGGAGCAGTTCTTC.